This entry lists 23 T cell receptor beta chains sequenced from one sample in a study of blood T cell repertoires in COVID-19. TCRdb's table, derived via immunoSEQ multiplex PCR, lists solely in-frame clones and lacks some. The data contain some 150,000 clones, roughly four fifths of them singletons. Material: peripheral blood. These receptors all stem from a human donor in a cohort sampled during active COVID-19.

This chain connects TRBV7-8 to TRBJ1-3, with D unresolved. The CDR3 consists of 15 residues. Germline V lookup: CDR1 SGHVS, CDR2 FQNEAQ. Trimming took off 2 bases at V and 4 bases at J, with 12 bases between the two ends. For the CDR3, the DNA is TGTGCCAGCAGCTTAAGCGGGGTCGCAGGAAACACCATATATTTT. Encoded protein: CASSLSGVAGNTIYF.

The chain employs TRBV27 and TRBJ2-1; 12 nucleotides align to TRBD2. J lost 0 bases, V lost 6 bases, and 12 bases had no gene match. Germline CDR1 is MNHEY and CDR2 is SMNVEV (reference sequence). The CDR3 totals 19 residues. The CDR3 is CASRMTSGGRSYSYNEQFF. The DNA for the CDR3 is TGTGCCAGCAGGATGACTAGCGGGGGACGCTCGTACTCCTACAATGAGCAGTTCTTC.

The V and J genes are TRBV6-6 and TRBJ2-5; 9 positions agree with TRBD1. Trimming cost V 4 bases and J 6 bases; bases outside gene matches: 6. Germline V gives CDR1 MNHNY, CDR2 SVGAGI (reference sequence). The CDR3 length is 14 residues. CDR3 coding DNA: TGTGCCAGCAGTTCCTCGGGACAGGGAAAGACCCAGTACTTC. Translation: CASSSSGQGKTQYF.

The chain recombines TRBV4-3 with TRBJ1-1; D is ambiguous. The length of the CDR3 is 16 residues. The V end lost 0 bases, the J end lost 1 base, and 12 bases lay between the germline ends. Germline V CDR1 and CDR2: LGHNA, YSLEER. In DNA form, the CDR3 reads TGCGCCAGCAGCCAAGATAAGAGGCGCCGGAACACTGAAGCTTTCTTT. Translated: CASSQDKRRRNTEAFF.

V and J are TRBV7-2 and TRBJ2-2, with a possible D match to TRBD1 (5 bases). The CDR3 spans 15 residues. CDR1 and CDR2 (germline): SGHTA, FQGNSA. The V and J ends lost 6 bases and 7 bases respectively, with 18 bases between them. This chain's CDR3 is CASRATTGTGGELFF. Here the CDR3 DNA reads TGTGCCAGCAGGGCTACAACAGGAACCGGCGGGGAGCTGTTTTTT. Combining the CDR3 with reference TRBV7-2 and TRBJ2-2 gives the whole variable domain GAGVSQSPSNKVTEKGKDVELRCDPISGHTALYWYRQSLGQGLEFLIYFQGNSAPDKSGLPSDRFSAERTGGSVSTLTIQRTQQEDSAVYLCASRATTGTGGELFFGEGSRLTVL.

The chain uses TRBV18 and TRBJ1-1; D gene uncertain. There are 14 residues in the CDR3. V lost 3 bases to trimming and J lost 5 bases, with 13 bases between them. The germline CDR1 and CDR2 sequences are KGHSH and LQKENI. CDR3 nucleotide sequence: TGTGCCAGCTCACCCACCCTGAGGGTGACTGAAGCTTTCTTT. Protein sequence: CASSPTLRVTEAFF.

This clone was detected only once. This rearrangement joins TRBV4-1 to TRBJ2-7; tentative D call: TRBD2 (5 bases). The CDR3 is made up of 15 amino acids. CDR1 and CDR2 from the germline V gene are MGHRA and YSYEKL. The V end was cut by 4 bases, the J end by 1 base, with 14 bases between. The CDR3 loop reads CASSRERAPSYEQYF. CDR3 nucleotides: TGCGCCAGCAGCCGGGAGAGGGCCCCGTCCTACGAGCAGTACTTC.

The rearrangement links TRBV5-1 to TRBJ2-7; 9 bases fit TRBD2. Losses at the gene ends were 1 base for V and 6 bases for J; bases not matched to a gene: 14. This CDR3 has 17 amino acids. CDR1 is SGHRS, CDR2 YFSETQ, per germline. The CDR3 nucleotides are TGCGCCAGCAGCTTGCCCCAAGCTAGCGGGGTTACGGGCGAGCAGTACTTC. It codes for CASSLPQASGVTGEQYF.

This chain joins TRBV27 and TRBJ2-2; D is possibly TRBD2 (7 bases). CDR1 is MNHEY and CDR2 is SMNVEV in the germline V gene (reference sequence). V shed 9 bases and J shed 4 bases, with 15 bases lying between them. The CDR3 contains 14 residues. The CDR3: CASIGGGLTGELFF. CDR3 in DNA: TGTGCCAGTATAGGGGGGGGCCTCACCGGGGAGCTGTTTTTT.

Only one count was recorded for this clone. The genes are TRBV3-1 (or the pseudogene TRBV3-2) and TRBJ1-6; weak D call: TRBD1 (5 bases). The germline CDR1 and CDR2 sequences are LGHDT and YNNKEL (reference sequence). Trimming stripped 3 bases from V and 5 bases from J, with 11 bases between. The CDR3 has 15 residues. Here the CDR3 DNA reads TGTGCCAGCAGCCACCTAGACAGCCATAATTCACCCCTCCACTTT. Amino acid sequence: CASSHLDSHNSPLHF.

CDR3 nucleotides: TGTGCCAGCAGCTTAGGGACAGATCTTTTTGGGTACTTC. This sequence encodes CASSLGTDLFGYF. V and J are TRBV7-9 and TRBJ2-7, with D maybe TRBD1 (6 bases). Per germline, CDR1 SEHNR and CDR2 FQNEAQ (reference sequence). The CDR3 consists of 13 residues. V was trimmed by 1 base and J by 12 bases, leaving 16 bases between them.

The V and J genes are TRBV11-2 and TRBJ2-1; the D gene is possibly TRBD2 (6 bases). CDR1 and CDR2 from the germline V gene are SGHAT and FQNNGV. The CDR3 is made up of 13 amino acids. The ends were cut back, 5 bases at V and 6 bases at J, with 11 bases in the middle. DNA of the CDR3: TGTGCCAGCAGCATGGGACTCCCCAATGAGCAGTTCTTC. Residues: CASSMGLPNEQFF.

The chain recombines TRBV7-8 with TRBJ2-7; no firm D call. Germline assignment: CDR1 SGHVS and CDR2 FQNEAQ. V dropped 1 base and J dropped 4 bases, with 8 bases sitting between them. The CDR3 runs 13 residues. CDR3 nucleotide sequence: TGTGCCAGCAGCTTAGGGCTAGTTTACGAGCAGTACTTC. Protein product: CASSLGLVYEQYF.

This chain uses TRBV6-5 with TRBJ1-1; 8 bases align to TRBD1. CDR3 length: 14 residues. J was trimmed by 4 bases and V by 2 bases; bases with no gene match: 3. Per the germline V gene, CDR1 is MNHEY and CDR2 is SVGAGI. The chain's CDR3 is CASSYHRGSTEAFF. Written as DNA, the CDR3 is TGTGCCAGCAGTTACCACAGGGGGTCCACTGAAGCTTTCTTT.

This clone was observed a single time. Written as DNA, the CDR3 is TGTGCCAGCTCACCATGGACTAGCTCAAGCTACGAGCAGTACTTC. It is translated as CASSPWTSSSYEQYF. V and J are TRBV18 and TRBJ2-7; 8 nucleotides line up with TRBD2. Germline V gives CDR1 KGHSH, CDR2 LQKENI. V shed 2 bases, J shed 3 bases, and the junction held 6 bases outside the gene matches. The CDR3 loop spans 15 amino acids.

The V and J genes are TRBV18 and TRBJ2-1; D perhaps matches TRBD2 (5 bases). CDR1 is KGHSH and CDR2 is LQKENI in the germline V gene. V lost 3 bases to trimming and J lost 6 bases, with 9 bases between them. The CDR3 contains 13 residues. The CDR3 DNA sequence: TGTGCCAGCTCACCGGTACTAGTCAATGAGCAGTTCTTC. This encodes CASSPVLVNEQFF.

This clone was observed a few times. This rearrangement joins TRBV28 to TRBJ2-5; TRBD1 agrees at 7 bases. Germline V gene data show CDR1 as MDHEN and CDR2 as SYDVKM. Losses at the gene ends were 5 bases for V and 3 bases for J; bases not matched to a gene: 9. This CDR3 spans 15 amino acids. The CDR3 region has the DNA TGTGCCAGCAGTCAAGCTATGGGACAGAAAGAGACCCAGTACTTC. Amino acid sequence: CASSQAMGQKETQYF.

V is TRBV19 and J is TRBJ1-2, with D tentatively TRBD1 (6 bases). CDR1 is LNHDA and CDR2 is SQIVND in the germline V gene (reference sequence). The CDR3 is 13 residues long. Trimming left V 6 bases short and J 5 bases short, with 13 bases between. This CDR3 reads CASRTGQPYGYTF. The DNA for the CDR3 is TGTGCCAGTAGGACAGGACAACCATATGGCTACACCTTC. Variable domain in full (rest from reference TRBV19 and TRBJ1-2): DGGITQSPKYLFRKEGQNVTLSCEQNLNHDAMYWYRQDPGQGLRLIYYSQIVNDFQKGDIAEGYSVSREKKESFPLTVTSAQKNPTAFYLCASRTGQPYGYTFGSGTRLTVV.

V gene TRBV6-2 or TRBV6-3 combines with J gene TRBJ2-1; 9 bases are shared with TRBD2. The CDR3 contains 17 residues. Per germline, CDR1 MNHEY and CDR2 SVGEGT. V was clipped by 2 bases and J by 15 bases; unmatched bases: 20. The CDR3 nucleotides are TGTGCCAGCAGTTACAGGAAGGGACTAGCAAAGCCGCGTGAGGGGTTCTTC. This sequence encodes CASSYRKGLAKPREGFF.

The V call is TRBV6-6, the J call TRBJ2-3, with 8 positions matching TRBD1. The trim removed 4 bases at V and 6 bases at J, leaving 6 bases unmatched. The CDR3 consists of 14 residues. Germline V lookup: CDR1 MNHNY, CDR2 SVGAGI (reference sequence). In nucleotides, the CDR3 is TGTGCCAGCAGTTTCCAGGGGGCAGGGGATACGCAGTATTTT. This translates into CASSFQGAGDTQYF.

The V gene is TRBV3-1 (or the pseudogene TRBV3-2), the J gene TRBJ2-3; the D gene is possibly TRBD2 (5 bases). This CDR3 contains 13 residues. Trimming stripped 8 bases from V and 2 bases from J, with 11 bases between. Germline CDR1 and CDR2: LGHDT and YNNKEL (reference sequence). In DNA form, the CDR3 reads TGTGCCAGCGAGGCAGCGGCCACAGATACGCAGTATTTT. Translation: CASEAAATDTQYF.

This chain uses TRBV7-8 with TRBJ2-7, with TRBD1 identical over 8 bases. This CDR3 region has 17 residues. The junction had 14 bases not matched to a gene; V was cut back by 5 bases and J by 2 bases. CDR1 is SGHVS, CDR2 FQNEAQ, per germline. CDR3 sequence: CASSNGQGADLAYEQYF. The CDR3 DNA reads TGTGCCAGCAGCAATGGACAGGGTGCGGACCTTGCCTACGAGCAGTACTTC.

Comments on this clone: Mismatch with germline at one junction end may stem from a read error. The chain is built from TRBV7-7 and TRBJ1-5, with TRBD1 as a possible D gene (6 bases). Germline loops: CDR1 SSHAT, CDR2 FNYEAQ (reference sequence). This CDR3 has 13 amino acids. The DNA of the CDR3 is TGTGCTAGCAGCTTAGACAGGAATCAGCCCCAGCATTTT. It is translated as CASSLDRNQPQHF.